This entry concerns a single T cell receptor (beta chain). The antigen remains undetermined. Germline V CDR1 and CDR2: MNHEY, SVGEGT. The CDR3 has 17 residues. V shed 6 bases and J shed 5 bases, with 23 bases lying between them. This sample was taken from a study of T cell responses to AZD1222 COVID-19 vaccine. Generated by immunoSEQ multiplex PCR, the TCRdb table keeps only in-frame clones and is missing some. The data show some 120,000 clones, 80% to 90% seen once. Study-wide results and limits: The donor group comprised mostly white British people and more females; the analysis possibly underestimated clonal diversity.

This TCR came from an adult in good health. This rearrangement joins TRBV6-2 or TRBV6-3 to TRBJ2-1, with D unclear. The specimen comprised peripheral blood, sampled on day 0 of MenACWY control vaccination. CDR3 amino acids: CASSKSTPATDHNEQFF. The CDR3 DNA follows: TGTGCCAGCAGCAAATCCACTCCCGCTACGGATCACAATGAGCAGTTCTTC.